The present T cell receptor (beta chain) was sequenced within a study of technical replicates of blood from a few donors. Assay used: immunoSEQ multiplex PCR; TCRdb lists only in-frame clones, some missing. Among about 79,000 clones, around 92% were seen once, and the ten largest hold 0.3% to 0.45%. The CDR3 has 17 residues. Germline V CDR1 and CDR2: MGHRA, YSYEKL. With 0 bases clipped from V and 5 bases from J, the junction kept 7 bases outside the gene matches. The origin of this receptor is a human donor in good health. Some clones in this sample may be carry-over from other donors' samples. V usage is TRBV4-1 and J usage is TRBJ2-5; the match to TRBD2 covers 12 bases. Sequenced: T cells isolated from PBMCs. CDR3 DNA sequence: TGCGCCAGCAGCCAAGACCTAGCGGGAGGGTTGGTGGAGACCCAGTACTTC. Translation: CASSQDLAGGLVETQYF.